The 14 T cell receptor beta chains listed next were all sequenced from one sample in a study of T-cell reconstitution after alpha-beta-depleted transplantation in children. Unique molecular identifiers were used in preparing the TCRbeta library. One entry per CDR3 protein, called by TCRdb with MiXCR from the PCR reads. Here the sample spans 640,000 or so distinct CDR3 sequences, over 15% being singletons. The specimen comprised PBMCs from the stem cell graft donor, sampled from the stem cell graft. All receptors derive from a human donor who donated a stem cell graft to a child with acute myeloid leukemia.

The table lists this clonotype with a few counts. CDR3 region: CASSPRRTNTGELFF. In DNA form, the CDR3 reads TGTGCCAGCAGCCCGCGGAGAACGAACACCGGGGAGCTGTTTTTT. V and J are TRBV12-3 or TRBV12-4 and TRBJ2-2; D uncertain. The CDR3 totals 15 residues. V was pared by 6 bases and J by 0 bases, with 11 bases between.

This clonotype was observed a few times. CDR3 sequence: CATSGDRVTEAFF. The DNA for the CDR3 is TGTGCCACCAGCGGGGACAGGGTCACTGAAGCTTTCTTT. The V call is TRBV15, the J call TRBJ1-1; 9 nucleotides line up with TRBD1. The CDR3 has 13 residues. CDR1 and CDR2 from the germline V gene are LNHNV and YYDKDF (reference sequence). Trimming at V came to 5 bases and at J to 4 bases, leaving 2 bases not matched to a gene. Looking up the rest from reference TRBV15 and TRBJ1-1 gives the full variable domain: DAMVIQNPRYQVTQFGKPVTLSCSQTLNHNVMYWYQQKSSQAPKLLFHYYDKDFNNEADTPDNFQSRRPNTSFCFLDIRSPGLGDTAMYLCATSGDRVTEAFFGQGTRLTVV.

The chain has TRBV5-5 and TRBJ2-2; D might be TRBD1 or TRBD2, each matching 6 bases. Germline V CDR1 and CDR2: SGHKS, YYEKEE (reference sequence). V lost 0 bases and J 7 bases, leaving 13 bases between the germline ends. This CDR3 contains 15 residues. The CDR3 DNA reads TGTGCCAGCAGCTTGGATCCGGGGGCGGGCGGGGAGCTGTTTTTT. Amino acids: CASSLDPGAGGELFF. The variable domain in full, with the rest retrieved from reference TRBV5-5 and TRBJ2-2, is DAGVTQSPTHLIKTRGQQVTLRCSPISGHKSVSWYQQVLGQGPQFIFQYYEKEERGRGNFPDRFSARQFPNYSSELNVNALLLGDSALYLCASSLDPGAGGELFFGEGSRLTVL.

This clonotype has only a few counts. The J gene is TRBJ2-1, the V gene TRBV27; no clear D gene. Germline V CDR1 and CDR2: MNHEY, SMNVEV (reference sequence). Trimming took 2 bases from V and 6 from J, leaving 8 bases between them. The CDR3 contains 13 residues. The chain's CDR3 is CASSLRSTNEQFF. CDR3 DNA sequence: TGTGCCAGCAGTTTAAGGTCGACCAATGAGCAGTTCTTC.

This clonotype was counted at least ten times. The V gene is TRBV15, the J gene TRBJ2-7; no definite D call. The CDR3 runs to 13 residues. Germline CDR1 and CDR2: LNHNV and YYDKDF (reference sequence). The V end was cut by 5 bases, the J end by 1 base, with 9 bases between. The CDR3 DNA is TGTGCCACCAGCGCAGACCGGTCCTACGAGCAGTACGTC. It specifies CATSADRSYEQYV.

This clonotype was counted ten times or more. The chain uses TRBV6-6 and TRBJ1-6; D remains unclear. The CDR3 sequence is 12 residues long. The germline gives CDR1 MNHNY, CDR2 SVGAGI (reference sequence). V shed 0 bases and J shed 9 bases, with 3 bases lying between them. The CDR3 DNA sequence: TGTGCCAGCAGTTACTCTAGTTCACCCCTCCACTTT. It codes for CASSYSSSPLHF.

The CDR3 DNA reads as TGCAGTGCTCCGGGACGGAACTATAGCAATCAGCCCCAGCATTTT. This translates into CSAPGRNYSNQPQHF. The chain employs TRBV20-1 and TRBJ1-5, with a weak D call TRBD1 (5 bases). V lost 5 bases, J lost 0 bases, and 14 bases lay in between. Germline CDR1 DFQATT, CDR2 SNEGSKA (reference sequence). CDR3 size: 15 residues.

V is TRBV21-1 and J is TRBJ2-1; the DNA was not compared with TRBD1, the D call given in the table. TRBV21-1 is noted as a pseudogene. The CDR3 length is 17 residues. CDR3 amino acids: CASSKAKGTGVVGEQFF. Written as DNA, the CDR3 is TGTGCCAGCAGCAAAGCAAAAGGGACAGGGGTTGTTGGTGAGCAGTTCTTC.

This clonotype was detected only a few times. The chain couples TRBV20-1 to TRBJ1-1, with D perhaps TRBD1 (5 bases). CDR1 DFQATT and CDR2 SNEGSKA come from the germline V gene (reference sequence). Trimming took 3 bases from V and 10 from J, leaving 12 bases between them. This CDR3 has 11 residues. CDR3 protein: CSASQGGLAFF. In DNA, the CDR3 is TGCAGTGCTAGTCAGGGTGGTTTAGCTTTCTTT.

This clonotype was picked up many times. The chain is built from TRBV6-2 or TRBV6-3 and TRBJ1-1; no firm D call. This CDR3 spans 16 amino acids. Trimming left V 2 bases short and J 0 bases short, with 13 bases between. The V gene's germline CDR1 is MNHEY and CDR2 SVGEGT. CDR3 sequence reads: CASSYTGRGMNTEAFF. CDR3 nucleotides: TGTGCCAGCAGTTACACCGGACGGGGAATGAACACTGAAGCTTTCTTT.

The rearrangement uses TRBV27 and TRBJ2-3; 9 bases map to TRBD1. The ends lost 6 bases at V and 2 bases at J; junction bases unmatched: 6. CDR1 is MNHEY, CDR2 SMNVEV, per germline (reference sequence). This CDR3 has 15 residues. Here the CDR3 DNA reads TGTGCCAGCAGCCCTGGGGACAGGGACACAGATACGCAGTATTTT. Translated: CASSPGDRDTDTQYF.

CDR3 nucleotide sequence: TGCAGTGCTAGTTTCGAGGGTTGGGGCTACACCTTC. As protein: CSASFEGWGYTF. The V and J genes are TRBV20-1 and TRBJ1-2, with D unclear. Germline-derived CDR1 and CDR2 are DFQATT and SNEGSKA (reference sequence). This CDR3 comprises 12 residues. V lost 3 bases to trimming and J lost 8 bases, with 13 bases between them.

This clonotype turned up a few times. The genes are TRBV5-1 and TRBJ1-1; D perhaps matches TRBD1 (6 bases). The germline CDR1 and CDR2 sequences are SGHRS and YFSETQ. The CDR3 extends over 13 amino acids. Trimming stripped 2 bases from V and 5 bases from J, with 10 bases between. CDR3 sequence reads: CASSLSGETEAFF. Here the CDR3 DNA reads TGCGCCAGCAGCTTATCAGGGGAGACTGAAGCTTTCTTT. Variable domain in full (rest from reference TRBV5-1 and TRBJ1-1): KAGVTQTPRYLIKTRGQQVTLSCSPISGHRSVSWYQQTPGQGLQFLFEYFSETQRNKGNFPGRFSGRQFSNSRSEMNVSTLELGDSALYLCASSLSGETEAFFGQGTRLTVV.

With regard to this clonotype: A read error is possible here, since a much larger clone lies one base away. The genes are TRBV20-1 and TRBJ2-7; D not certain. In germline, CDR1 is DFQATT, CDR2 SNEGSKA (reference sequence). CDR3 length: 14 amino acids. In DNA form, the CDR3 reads TGCAGTGATAGAGCCAAGTGGAGCTCCTACGAGCAGTACTTC. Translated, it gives CSDRAKWSSYEQYF.